Listed here are 31 T cell receptor beta chains from one sample, sequenced in a study of technical replicates of blood from several donors. TCRdb's table, derived via immunoSEQ multiplex PCR, lists solely in-frame clones and lacks some. The sample has approximately 75,000 clones; around 97% are singletons. Sequenced sample: T cells isolated from PBMCs. The origin of the receptors is a human donor in good health.

The gene calls are TRBV2 and TRBJ2-2, with D possibly matching TRBD2 (6 bases). V was cut by 0 bases and J by 4 bases, with 9 bases left in between. This CDR3 has 15 amino acids. Germline loops: CDR1 SNHLY, CDR2 FYNNEI. This CDR3 is CASSEAGGGTGELFF. The CDR3 bases are TGTGCCAGCAGTGAAGCCGGGGGTGGCACCGGGGAGCTGTTTTTT.

This chain joins TRBV4-2 and TRBJ1-3; a possible D gene is TRBD1 (5 bases). Trimming left V 4 bases short and J 4 bases short, with 14 bases between. Per the germline V gene, CDR1 is LGHNA and CDR2 is YNFKEQ. This CDR3 region has 15 residues. The CDR3 coding sequence is TGTGCCAGCAGCCCCGGGACTCATGGCGGAAACACCATATATTTT. Amino acids: CASSPGTHGGNTIYF.

This CDR3 reads CAWSVRGYNHNEKLFF. CDR3 DNA: TGTGCCTGGAGTGTACGAGGATACAACCATAATGAAAAACTGTTTTTT. V gene TRBV30 combines with J gene TRBJ1-4; D ambiguous. Per the germline V gene, CDR1 is GTSNPN and CDR2 is SVGIG (reference sequence). V lost 0 bases to trimming and J lost 4 bases, with 15 bases between them. The CDR3 runs 16 residues.

This clone was detected only once. The chain combines TRBV2 with TRBJ2-1, with 10 bases lining up with TRBD1. CDR3 length: 14 residues. Trimming took 6 bases from V and 4 from J; bases not matched to a gene: 3. Germline CDR1 and CDR2: SNHLY and FYNNEI. The CDR3 loop is CASRGQGLYNEQFF. The CDR3 coding sequence is TGTGCCAGCAGGGGACAGGGGTTGTACAATGAGCAGTTCTTC.

The chain employs TRBV10-3 and TRBJ2-2, with TRBD2 as a possible D gene (7 bases). The CDR3 sequence is 16 residues long. The V and J ends lost 11 bases and 1 base respectively, with 20 bases between them. Germline V gene data show CDR1 as ENHRY and CDR2 as SYGVKD. CDR3 loop: CALPPGGKLNTGELFF. In nucleotides, the CDR3 is TGTGCCCTACCACCGGGGGGCAAACTGAACACCGGGGAGCTGTTTTTT.

The chain joins TRBV29-1 to TRBJ2-7; D is unresolved. Germline V lookup: CDR1 SQVTM, CDR2 ANQGSEA. V was trimmed by 0 bases and J by 0 bases, leaving 3 bases between them. The CDR3 consists of 12 residues. The CDR3 nucleotides read TGCAGCGTTGAAGACAGCTCCTACGAGCAGTACTTC. It yields the protein CSVEDSSYEQYF.

V and J are TRBV11-2 and TRBJ1-2; 12 bases align to TRBD1. The CDR3 runs 17 residues. Germline assignment: CDR1 SGHAT and CDR2 FQNNGV. J lost 5 bases, V lost 2 bases, and 9 bases had no gene match. The CDR3 coding sequence is TGTGCCAGCAGCTTAAAATGGGGGACAGGGGGCGGGTATGGCTACACCTTC. Protein: CASSLKWGTGGGYGYTF. The whole variable domain, filled in from reference TRBV11-2 and TRBJ1-2, reads EAGVAQSPRYKIIEKRQSVAFWCNPISGHATLYWYQQILGQGPKLLIQFQNNGVVDDSQLPKDRFSAERLKGVDSTLKIQPAKLEDSAVYLCASSLKWGTGGGYGYTFGSGTRLTVV.

This clone has only one observation. The rearrangement joins TRBV11-3 to TRBJ2-7, with TRBD1 matching over 9 bases. The J segment lost 5 bases and the V segment lost 10 bases, leaving 9 bases of the junction unmatched. CDR3 length: 13 residues. Germline V gene sequence: CDR1 SGHNT, CDR2 YENEEA. Written as DNA, the CDR3 is TGTGCCATCTGGGGACAGGGAGGCAACGAGCAGTACTTC. This gives the protein CAIWGQGGNEQYF.

The chain uses TRBV6-4 and TRBJ1-5; no firm D call. The ends were cut back, 6 bases at V and 0 bases at J, with 6 bases in the middle. This CDR3 has 13 residues. Germline CDR1 reads MRHNA; CDR2 reads SNTAGT. In nucleotides, the CDR3 is TGTGCCAGCAGCTATGATAGCAATCAGCCCCAGCATTTT. Its protein is CASSYDSNQPQHF.

The CDR3 region has the DNA TGTGCCAGCAGCCATACACCTTTGGGGCTCAATGAGCAGTTCTTC. Its protein is CASSHTPLGLNEQFF. The V call is TRBV7-3, the J call TRBJ2-1, with D possibly TRBD1 on 5 matching bases. V was shortened by 5 bases and J by 6 bases, with 17 bases between the two germline ends. The CDR3 is 15 residues long. Germline lookup yields CDR1 SGHTA and CDR2 FQGTGA.

This sequence joins TRBV7-8 and TRBJ1-5; tentatively, D is TRBD1 (6 bases). V was pared by 5 bases and J by 7 bases, with 18 bases between. The germline gives CDR1 SGHVS, CDR2 FQNEAQ. The CDR3 sequence is 15 residues long. CDR3 residues: CASSQSRTVRQPQHF. The CDR3 bases are TGTGCCAGCAGCCAGAGTCGGACAGTACGGCAGCCCCAGCATTTT.

The chain has TRBV9 and TRBJ1-4, with D perhaps matching TRBD1 (5 bases). This CDR3 contains 14 residues. Germline V lookup: CDR1 SGDLS, CDR2 YYNGEE. Deletions cut 1 base from V and 2 bases from J, with 6 bases between. The CDR3 coding sequence is TGTGCCAGCAGCGTACGGGGGACTAATGAAAAACTGTTTTTT. This codes for CASSVRGTNEKLFF.

This clone was counted once. Here the CDR3 reads CAIMGSGQGLNTQYF. CDR3 coding DNA: TGTGCCATCATGGGATCGGGACAGGGTCTAAATACGCAGTATTTT. V and J are TRBV10-3 and TRBJ2-3, with 9 bases matching TRBD1. Germline CDR1 is ENHRY and CDR2 is SYGVKD. The ends lost 7 bases at V and 7 bases at J; junction bases unmatched: 12. This CDR3 has 15 amino acids.

Written as DNA, the CDR3 is TGTGCCAGCAGGGGGGACAGGGATAACTATGGCTACACCTTC. Its translation is CASRGDRDNYGYTF. The chain couples TRBV28 to TRBJ1-2; 9 positions match TRBD1. Germline V gene sequence: CDR1 MDHEN, CDR2 SYDVKM. Germline trimming cut 6 bases from V and 1 base from J; bases unmatched to any gene: 3. The CDR3 spans 14 residues.

The chain links TRBV7-8 to TRBJ2-2; 9 bases match TRBD1. The CDR3 length is 16 residues. V lost 5 bases and J lost 0; bases outside the gene matches: 4. Looked up from germline, CDR1 is SGHVS and CDR2 is FQNEAQ. The CDR3 DNA sequence: TGTGCCAGCAGCACGCGGACAGGGGCGAACACCGGGGAGCTGTTTTTT. It translates to CASSTRTGANTGELFF. The whole variable domain, remainder taken from reference TRBV7-8 and TRBJ2-2, is GAGVSQSPRYKVAKRGQDVALRCDPISGHVSLFWYQQALGQGPEFLTYFQNEAQLDKSGLPSDRFFAERPEGSVSTLKIQRTQQEDSAVYLCASSTRTGANTGELFFGEGSRLTVL.

This chain connects TRBV25-1 to TRBJ2-7; tentative D call: TRBD2 (7 bases). The CDR3 length is 15 residues. Germline V gene data show CDR1 as MGHDK and CDR2 as SYGVNS. V was pared by 3 bases and J by 1 base, with 13 bases between. CDR3 sequence (DNA): TGTGCCAGCAGTGATCCTAGGGGGGGTTCCTACGAGCAGTACTTC. Translation: CASSDPRGGSYEQYF.

This clone was seen once. The chain recombines TRBV18 with TRBJ1-5; D ambiguous. Germline CDR1 and CDR2: KGHSH and LQKENI. The germline V and J ends were trimmed by 5 bases and 4 bases, with 9 bases remaining between them. The CDR3 contains 13 residues. CDR3 sequence (DNA): TGTGCCAGCTCAGCAGGATTTAATCAGCCCCAGCATTTT. Translated, it gives CASSAGFNQPQHF.

The chain recombines TRBV5-4 with TRBJ2-5; the match to TRBD2 covers 7 bases. The CDR3 loop spans 15 amino acids. V lost 3 bases and J lost 4; bases outside the gene matches: 9. Per germline, CDR1 SGHNT and CDR2 YYREEE (reference sequence). CDR3 residues: CASSWWGGGRETQYF. The DNA of the CDR3 is TGTGCCAGCAGCTGGTGGGGGGGAGGAAGAGAGACCCAGTACTTC.

The chain has TRBV2 and TRBJ1-5; D is ambiguous. Trimming removed 6 bases at V and 2 bases at J, with 8 bases between. This CDR3 has 13 residues. Germline loops: CDR1 SNHLY, CDR2 FYNNEI. This chain's CDR3 is CASRIEGNQPQHF. For the CDR3, the DNA is TGTGCCAGCAGAATCGAGGGCAATCAGCCCCAGCATTTT.

The V gene is TRBV2, the J gene TRBJ2-2; a weak D match, TRBD1 (6 bases). This CDR3 comprises 17 residues. Trimming shortened V by 0 bases and J by 6 bases, and 17 bases separated the two germline ends. Germline values: CDR1 SNHLY, CDR2 FYNNEI. CDR3 protein: CASSEALETPGAGELFF. In DNA, the CDR3 is TGTGCCAGCAGTGAAGCGCTGGAGACGCCAGGGGCCGGGGAGCTGTTTTTT.

This clone is a singleton in its sample. The CDR3 DNA sequence: TGTGCCAGCAGTTTATTAGTACAGACCCAGTACTTC. As protein: CASSLLVQTQYF. The V gene is TRBV28, the J gene TRBJ2-5; D is unresolved. Trimming pared 1 base from V and 6 bases from J, leaving 6 bases between. The CDR3 is 12 amino acids. Germline CDR1 reads MDHEN; CDR2 reads SYDVKM.

This clone was seen only once. The rearrangement uses TRBV4-1 and TRBJ2-7; D may be TRBD1 (5 bases). Germline V gene data show CDR1 as MGHRA and CDR2 as YSYEKL. V was trimmed by 3 bases and J by 1 base, leaving 13 bases between them. The CDR3 is made up of 15 amino acids. The CDR3, as DNA: TGCGCCAGCAGCCAGGGGCCCGTTCTTTCCTACGAGCAGTACTTC. Amino acid sequence: CASSQGPVLSYEQYF.

The chain is built from TRBV6-5 and TRBJ1-2; D perhaps matches TRBD1 (6 bases). This CDR3 has 15 amino acids. Trimming took off 2 bases at V and 4 bases at J, with 14 bases between the two ends. CDR1 is MNHEY and CDR2 is SVGAGI in the germline V gene. CDR3 loop: CASSYNKQGVYGYTF. CDR3 sequence (DNA): TGTGCCAGCAGTTACAACAAACAGGGCGTCTATGGCTACACCTTC.

The chain links TRBV19 to TRBJ2-7, with D possibly TRBD1 on 6 matching bases. Trimming stripped 7 bases from V and 6 bases from J, with 19 bases between. The germline V gene encodes CDR1 LNHDA and CDR2 SQIVND (reference sequence). The CDR3 totals 14 residues. CDR3 bases: TGTGCCAGTATGAACTCAAACAGGGACGGCGAGCAGTACTTC. It translates to CASMNSNRDGEQYF.

The rearrangement links TRBV5-4 to TRBJ2-5; D perhaps matches TRBD1 (5 bases). Per germline, CDR1 SGHNT and CDR2 YYREEE (reference sequence). The CDR3 is made up of 14 amino acids. V was pared by 3 bases and J by 1 base, with 10 bases between. This CDR3 reads CASSSRAGQETQYF. CDR3 nucleotides: TGTGCCAGCAGCTCCAGGGCCGGCCAAGAGACCCAGTACTTC. The whole variable domain, filled in from reference TRBV5-4 and TRBJ2-5, reads ETGVTQSPTHLIKTRGQQVTLRCSSQSGHNTVSWYQQALGQGPQFIFQYYREEENGRGNFPPRFSGLQFPNYSSELNVNALELDDSALYLCASSSRAGQETQYFGPGTRLLVL.

Written as DNA, the CDR3 is TGTGCCAGCAGCCAAGATTTCGTCGGGGGATATATCGCTGAAGCTTTCTTT. Translated: CASSQDFVGGYIAEAFF. The chain is built from TRBV14 and TRBJ1-1, with D possibly being TRBD1 (5 bases). CDR1 SGHDN and CDR2 FVKESK come from the germline V gene. The CDR3 spans 17 residues. V was cut by 0 bases and J by 6 bases, with 20 bases left in between.

As to this clone: The junction and the germline gene differ at one end; a read error may be behind it. V and J are TRBV6-1 and TRBJ1-5; D gene uncertain. Germline V gene lookup returns CDR1 MNHNS and CDR2 SASEGT. This CDR3 has 12 residues. DNA for the CDR3: TGTGCCAGCAGTGAAGCGCTAAATTCGTGGTATTTT. Its protein is CASSEALNSWYF.

The rearrangement joins TRBV5-4 to TRBJ2-7, with a possible D match to TRBD2 (5 bases). CDR3 length equals 13 residues. V lost 0 bases to trimming and J lost 5 bases, with 9 bases between them. Germline V lookup: CDR1 SGHNT, CDR2 YYREEE (reference sequence). CDR3 sequence reads: CASSLGGADEQYF. The CDR3 DNA is TGTGCCAGCAGCTTGGGAGGAGCGGACGAGCAGTACTTC.

The chain uses TRBV7-9 and TRBJ2-1; D may be TRBD1 (5 bases). Germline V gene sequence: CDR1 SEHNR, CDR2 FQNEAQ (reference sequence). The germline V and J ends were trimmed by 4 bases and 4 bases, with 14 bases remaining between them. The CDR3 contains 15 residues. Here the CDR3 reads CASSSRRAGYNEQFF. The CDR3 DNA follows: TGTGCCAGCAGCTCCCGACGAGCAGGGTACAATGAGCAGTTCTTC. Full variable domain (missing parts from reference TRBV7-9 and TRBJ2-1): DTGVSQNPRHKITKRGQNVTFRCDPISEHNRLYWYRQTLGQGPEFLTYFQNEAQLEKSRLLSDRFSAERPKGSFSTLEIQRTEQGDSAMYLCASSSRRAGYNEQFFGPGTRLTVL.

This chain connects TRBV28 to TRBJ1-2; tentative D call: TRBD1 (6 bases). CDR1 and CDR2 (germline): MDHEN, SYDVKM. CDR3 size: 13 residues. V lost 6 bases and J lost 3, with 11 bases in between. As DNA, the CDR3 is TGTGCCAGCAGCGAGACAGGCGACTATGGCTACACCTTC. Encoded protein: CASSETGDYGYTF.

The V call is TRBV28, the J call TRBJ2-7, with 7 bases lining up with TRBD1. The CDR3 runs to 16 residues. Germline assignment: CDR1 MDHEN and CDR2 SYDVKM. The V and J ends lost 5 bases and 4 bases, in that order; junction bases with no gene match: 14. CDR3 sequence reads: CASSKSSQGKIYEQYF. CDR3 in DNA: TGTGCCAGCAGTAAATCATCACAGGGGAAAATATACGAGCAGTACTTC. Filled out from reference TRBV28 and TRBJ2-7, the complete variable domain reads DVKVTQSSRYLVKRTGEKVFLECVQDMDHENMFWYRQDPGLGLRLIYFSYDVKMKEKGDIPEGYSVSREKKERFSLILESASTNQTSMYLCASSKSSQGKIYEQYFGPGTRLTVT.